This T cell receptor beta chain was sequenced for a study of technical replicates of blood from a few donors. Here immunoSEQ multiplex PCR was the method, and the copy in TCRdb shows in-frame clones only, minus some. The repertoire includes about 70,000 clones, approximately 92% of them detected once, and approximately 0.4% sits in the top ten. The CDR3 runs 18 residues. In germline, CDR1 is MDHEN, CDR2 SYDVKM. Trimming took 1 base from V and 6 from J; bases not matched to a gene: 14. Sequenced: T cells isolated from PBMCs. V is TRBV28 and J is TRBJ2-3; 9 bases agree with TRBD1. The TCR comes from a human donor in good health. The CDR3 spells CASSLSGTGRPTQDTQYF. Here the CDR3 DNA reads TGTGCCAGCAGTTTATCCGGGACAGGGAGGCCCACGCAGGATACGCAGTATTTT.